Listed below are T cell receptor beta chains from one sample, sequenced in a study of CD8 T cells in ankylosing spondylitis. TCRdb recomputed calls from the 5' RACE reads with MiXCR, one row per CDR3 protein. This table has roughly 450,000 distinct CDR3 sequences, 25% to 30% appearing once. The material sequenced was blood, either unsorted or a sorted T cell fraction (not recorded which). The origin of the receptors is a male donor with ankylosing spondylitis. Both conserved end residues are part of each CDR3. A D gene is named only where the DNA matches it firmly. Not every row has a clone size; where given, it reads once, few, many or a size class.

j_call: TRBJ2-5; v_call: TRBV10-3; cdr3_length: 14; d_call: NA; clone_size: few; cdr3_nt: TGTGCCATCAGTGAGCCCAGGAGGAGAGAGACCCAGTACTTC; cdr3_aa: CAISEPRRRETQYF
j_call: TRBJ2-7; v_call: TRBV5-1; cdr3_length: 15; d_call: TRBD1; clone_size: many; cdr3_nt: TGCGCCAGCAGCTTGGTTGGACAGGAGCCCTACGAGCAGTACTTC; cdr3_aa: CASSLVGQEPYEQYF
j_call: TRBJ2-7; v_call: TRBV10-3; cdr3_length: 13; d_call: TRBD1; clone_size: few; cdr3_nt: TGTGCCATCAGTGGACAGGGGGCGGGGGAGCAGTACTTC; cdr3_aa: CAISGQGAGEQYF
j_call: TRBJ2-5; v_call: TRBV12-3/TRBV12-4; cdr3_length: 13; d_call: NA; clone_size: few; cdr3_nt: TGTGCCAGCAGTATCAGCTCGCCTGAGACCCAGTACTTC; cdr3_aa: CASSISSPETQYF
j_call: TRBJ2-3; v_call: TRBV29-1; cdr3_length: 15; d_call: NA; clone_size: NA; cdr3_nt: TGCAGCGTTGAAGGTACGAAAGGAGACACAGATACGCAGTATTTT; cdr3_aa: CSVEGTKGDTDTQYF
j_call: TRBJ2-7; v_call: TRBV2; cdr3_length: 16; d_call: TRBD2; clone_size: NA; cdr3_nt: TGTGCCAGCACCGCCCCCCGAGCGGGAGCTAGAGACGAGCAGTACTTC; cdr3_aa: CASTAPRAGARDEQYF
j_call: TRBJ2-7; v_call: TRBV5-1; cdr3_length: 15; d_call: NA; clone_size: NA; cdr3_nt: TGCGCCAGCAGCCCCCAGGGGAATCTCAAGAACGAGCAGTACTTC; cdr3_aa: CASSPQGNLKNEQYF
j_call: TRBJ2-1; v_call: TRBV5-1; cdr3_length: 15; d_call: NA; clone_size: NA; cdr3_nt: TGCGCCAGCAGCGCCGGGACCGGCGCCTACAATGAGCAGTTCTTC; cdr3_aa: CASSAGTGAYNEQFF
j_call: TRBJ1-1; v_call: TRBV29-1; cdr3_length: 15; d_call: NA; clone_size: few; cdr3_nt: TGCAGCGTTGAAGATCTCGGGGCAGCGAACACTGAAGCTTTCTTT; cdr3_aa: CSVEDLGAANTEAFF
j_call: TRBJ2-1; v_call: TRBV12-3/TRBV12-4; cdr3_length: 14; d_call: TRBD2; clone_size: few; cdr3_nt: TGTGCCAGCAGCTCGGGACTAGCGGGAGATGAGCAGTTCTTC; cdr3_aa: CASSSGLAGDEQFF
j_call: TRBJ1-5; v_call: TRBV3-1; cdr3_length: 15; d_call: NA; clone_size: NA; cdr3_nt: TGTGCCAGCAGCCCCCCCGGCGGGGGGATAGGGGCCCAGCATTTT; cdr3_aa: CASSPPGGGIGAQHF
j_call: TRBJ2-1; v_call: TRBV5-1; cdr3_length: 15; d_call: NA; clone_size: NA; cdr3_nt: TGCGCCAGCAGCCCGGAGGCAGGGCCGTACAATGAGCAGTTCTTC; cdr3_aa: CASSPEAGPYNEQFF
j_call: TRBJ2-5; v_call: TRBV7-7; cdr3_length: 15; d_call: TRBD2; clone_size: NA; cdr3_nt: TGTGCCAGCAGCCTACGATTAGCGGGAGCGGAGACCCAGTACTTC; cdr3_aa: CASSLRLAGAETQYF
j_call: TRBJ1-1; v_call: TRBV2; cdr3_length: 14; d_call: NA; clone_size: NA; cdr3_nt: TGTGCCACCCACAGGACAGTTTCGGACACTGAAGCTTTCTTT; cdr3_aa: CATHRTVSDTEAFF
j_call: TRBJ1-5; v_call: TRBV6-2/TRBV6-3; cdr3_length: 17; d_call: NA; clone_size: NA; cdr3_nt: TGTGCCAGCAGAACGATCGCCGGGTCTTCGAGGGGGCAGCCCCAGCATTTT; cdr3_aa: CASRTIAGSSRGQPQHF
j_call: TRBJ2-5; v_call: TRBV29-1; cdr3_length: 13; d_call: TRBD2; clone_size: few; cdr3_nt: TGCAGCGTTGGAGCGAGCGGGAGTGAGACCCAGTACTTC; cdr3_aa: CSVGASGSETQYF
j_call: TRBJ1-4; v_call: TRBV5-1; cdr3_length: 16; d_call: NA; clone_size: few; cdr3_nt: TGCGCCAGCAGCTTGGGACAGATTGCAACTAATGAAAAACTGTTTTTT; cdr3_aa: CASSLGQIATNEKLFF
j_call: TRBJ2-6; v_call: TRBV18; cdr3_length: 16; d_call: NA; clone_size: NA; cdr3_nt: TGTGCCAGCACCACCGTCAGGGACTCTGGGGCCAACGTCCTGACTTTC; cdr3_aa: CASTTVRDSGANVLTF
j_call: TRBJ2-1; v_call: TRBV12-3/TRBV12-4; cdr3_length: 13; d_call: NA; clone_size: few; cdr3_nt: TGTGCCAGCAGTTTGGGGGCCCTCAATGAGCAGTTCTTC; cdr3_aa: CASSLGALNEQFF
j_call: TRBJ1-6; v_call: TRBV20-1; cdr3_length: 14; d_call: NA; clone_size: once; cdr3_nt: TGCAGTGCTAGAGTCCACAGGGATAATTCACCCCTCCACTTT; cdr3_aa: CSARVHRDNSPLHF
j_call: TRBJ1-1; v_call: TRBV10-3; cdr3_length: 16; d_call: TRBD1; clone_size: NA; cdr3_nt: TGTGCCATCAGTGGACTACCGGGACAGGAGAACACTGAAGCTTTCTTT; cdr3_aa: CAISGLPGQENTEAFF
j_call: TRBJ1-1; v_call: TRBV3-1; cdr3_length: 13; d_call: NA; clone_size: NA; cdr3_nt: TGTGCCAGCAGCCCAGACCCGAAAAGGGCGGCTTTCTTT; cdr3_aa: CASSPDPKRAAFF
j_call: TRBJ2-4; v_call: TRBV6-1; cdr3_length: 16; d_call: TRBD1; clone_size: NA; cdr3_nt: TGTGCCAGCAGTAAGGGACAGGGAGAAGCCAAAAACATTCAGTACTTC; cdr3_aa: CASSKGQGEAKNIQYF
j_call: TRBJ2-7; v_call: TRBV5-1; cdr3_length: 14; d_call: NA; clone_size: few; cdr3_nt: TGCGCCAGCAGCTTGCACGGGACTTCCTACGAGCAGTACTTC; cdr3_aa: CASSLHGTSYEQYF
j_call: TRBJ2-7; v_call: TRBV10-1; cdr3_length: 16; d_call: NA; clone_size: NA; cdr3_nt: TGCGCCAGCAGTGAGTCCCCGGAGGTCCCCCCCTACGAGCAGTACTTC; cdr3_aa: CASSESPEVPPYEQYF
j_call: TRBJ2-1; v_call: TRBV5-1; cdr3_length: 16; d_call: TRBD2; clone_size: few; cdr3_nt: TGCGCCAGCAGCTACCAGCGGGGGAGCTCCTACAATGAGCAGTTCTTC; cdr3_aa: CASSYQRGSSYNEQFF
j_call: TRBJ2-5; v_call: TRBV7-9; cdr3_length: 15; d_call: NA; clone_size: NA; cdr3_nt: TGTGCCAGCAGCTTAGCGACAGCGCTGGGGGAGACCCAGTACTTC; cdr3_aa: CASSLATALGETQYF
j_call: TRBJ2-3; v_call: TRBV5-1; cdr3_length: 15; d_call: NA; clone_size: NA; cdr3_nt: TGCGCCAGCAGCATGGAGGGGGGATCAGGGGATACGCAGTATTTT; cdr3_aa: CASSMEGGSGDTQYF
j_call: TRBJ1-2; v_call: TRBV20-1; cdr3_length: 13; d_call: NA; clone_size: few; cdr3_nt: TGCAGTGCTAGAGTTCCGACGGACTATGGCTACACCTTC; cdr3_aa: CSARVPTDYGYTF
j_call: TRBJ2-6; v_call: TRBV7-8; cdr3_length: 17; d_call: NA; clone_size: NA; cdr3_nt: TGTGCCAGCAGCTTTTACAGGTACCCCTCTGGGGCCAACGTCCTGACTTTC; cdr3_aa: CASSFYRYPSGANVLTF
j_call: TRBJ1-2; v_call: TRBV4-2; cdr3_length: 15; d_call: NA; clone_size: few; cdr3_nt: TGTGCCAGCAGCCCAGGTTCAGGGACGAACTATGGCTACACCTTC; cdr3_aa: CASSPGSGTNYGYTF
j_call: TRBJ1-2; v_call: TRBV20-1; cdr3_length: 11; d_call: TRBD1; clone_size: NA; cdr3_nt: TGCAGTGCCCCGAGGGGGCCGGGCTACACCTTC; cdr3_aa: CSAPRGPGYTF
j_call: TRBJ2-3; v_call: TRBV20-1; cdr3_length: 14; d_call: TRBD1; clone_size: NA; cdr3_nt: TGCAGTGCTTCCGGGACAGGGGACACAGATACGCAGTATTTT; cdr3_aa: CSASGTGDTDTQYF
j_call: TRBJ1-5; v_call: TRBV28; cdr3_length: 13; d_call: NA; clone_size: few; cdr3_nt: TGTGCCAGCAGTTTTTTCGGCAGTCAGCCCCAGCATTTT; cdr3_aa: CASSFFGSQPQHF
j_call: TRBJ2-2; v_call: TRBV6-1; cdr3_length: 16; d_call: NA; clone_size: NA; cdr3_nt: TGTGCCAGCAGTCACAGCGGTATGACGAGTCCCGGGGAGCTGTTTTTT; cdr3_aa: CASSHSGMTSPGELFF
j_call: TRBJ2-3; v_call: TRBV6-1; cdr3_length: 15; d_call: TRBD1; clone_size: NA; cdr3_nt: TGTGCCAGCACCGAGGGACAGGAGGTCCGAGATACGCAGTATTTT; cdr3_aa: CASTEGQEVRDTQYF
j_call: TRBJ2-2; v_call: TRBV7-7; cdr3_length: 15; d_call: NA; clone_size: NA; cdr3_nt: TGTGCCAGCAGCTTAAACGGGATCGGATACGGGGAGCTGTTTTTT; cdr3_aa: CASSLNGIGYGELFF
j_call: TRBJ2-2; v_call: TRBV25-1; cdr3_length: 16; d_call: TRBD2; clone_size: NA; cdr3_nt: TGTGCCAGCAGCAGACGACTAGCGGGGAACACCGGGGAGCTGTTTTTT; cdr3_aa: CASSRRLAGNTGELFF
j_call: TRBJ2-3; v_call: TRBV11-3; cdr3_length: 14; d_call: TRBD2; clone_size: few; cdr3_nt: TGTGCCAGCAGCTTCGGGAGGGCAACAGATACGCAGTATTTT; cdr3_aa: CASSFGRATDTQYF
j_call: TRBJ1-4; v_call: TRBV5-8; cdr3_length: 15; d_call: TRBD1; clone_size: few; cdr3_nt: TGTGCCAGCAGCCGCCGGGACAGGGGAGGGGAAAAACTGTTTTTT; cdr3_aa: CASSRRDRGGEKLFF
j_call: TRBJ2-4; v_call: TRBV20-1; cdr3_length: 12; d_call: TRBD2; clone_size: NA; cdr3_nt: TGCAGTGCCCCAAGGGCGGGAGACATTCAGTACTTC; cdr3_aa: CSAPRAGDIQYF
j_call: TRBJ2-7; v_call: TRBV3-1; cdr3_length: 12; d_call: NA; clone_size: many; cdr3_nt: TGTGCCAGCAGCCAAGGGCCCTACGAGCAGTACTTC; cdr3_aa: CASSQGPYEQYF
j_call: TRBJ2-3; v_call: TRBV5-5; cdr3_length: 15; d_call: TRBD1; clone_size: NA; cdr3_nt: TGTGCCAGCAGCGCGGGACAGGGAAGGGCAGATACGCAGTATTTT; cdr3_aa: CASSAGQGRADTQYF
j_call: TRBJ2-1; v_call: TRBV5-1; cdr3_length: 15; d_call: TRBD1; clone_size: NA; cdr3_nt: TGCGCCAGCAGCTTGGGAGGGACAGGGTTCAATGAGCAGTTCTTC; cdr3_aa: CASSLGGTGFNEQFF
j_call: TRBJ2-7; v_call: TRBV20-1; cdr3_length: 11; d_call: NA; clone_size: few; cdr3_nt: TGCAGTGCTAATGACAACTACGAGCAGTACTTC; cdr3_aa: CSANDNYEQYF
j_call: TRBJ1-1; v_call: TRBV5-1; cdr3_length: 15; d_call: NA; clone_size: NA; cdr3_nt: TGCGCCAGCAGCTTGGCAGGGGCTGGGAACACTGAAGCTTTCTTT; cdr3_aa: CASSLAGAGNTEAFF
j_call: TRBJ2-2; v_call: TRBV20-1; cdr3_length: 15; d_call: TRBD2; clone_size: few; cdr3_nt: TGCAGTGCTAGAGATAGCGGGAGGGCCGGCGGGGAGCTGTTTTTT; cdr3_aa: CSARDSGRAGGELFF
j_call: TRBJ1-5; v_call: TRBV29-1; cdr3_length: 13; d_call: NA; clone_size: NA; cdr3_nt: TGCAGCGTAATGAGGGGAAGCAATCAGCCCCAGCATTTT; cdr3_aa: CSVMRGSNQPQHF
j_call: TRBJ1-1; v_call: TRBV29-1; cdr3_length: 12; d_call: NA; clone_size: few; cdr3_nt: TGCAGGGGGGACAACGCGAACGAAAGAGCTTTCTTT; cdr3_aa: CRGDNANERAFF